Listed below are T cell receptor beta chains from one sample, sequenced in a study of human T cells and chemical hapten exposure. TCRdb reprocessed the RACE reads with MiXCR, giving one entry per CDR3 protein. This table has 150,000 or so distinct CDR3 sequences, about 14% appearing once. Source: whole blood, taken in connection with sensitization to the hapten diphenylcyclopropenone (DPC). The source of these receptors is a woman aged 25-40 years with alopecia areata. Some clones in this sample may be carry-over from other donors' samples. The CDR3 runs from the conserved cysteine through the conserved F or W. A D gene is named only where the DNA matches it firmly. Size values are once, few and many counts, or a class for expanded clones, and some rows have none.

clone size: NA
J gene: TRBJ1-1
V gene: TRBV5-1
D gene: NA
CDR3 DNA: TGCGCCAACCCGGTCCAGAACACTGAAGCTTTCTTT
CDR3 protein: CANPVQNTEAFF

clone size: NA
J gene: TRBJ2-7
V gene: TRBV7-2
D gene: TRBD1
CDR3 DNA: TGTGCCAGCAGCGGTAGACAGGGCCACTACGAGCAGTACTTC
CDR3 protein: CASSGRQGHYEQYF

clone size: few
J gene: TRBJ1-2
V gene: TRBV20-1
D gene: NA
CDR3 DNA: TGCAGTGCTAGAGCAGAGGGCCGACCGGATGGCTACACCTTC
CDR3 protein: CSARAEGRPDGYTF

clone size: many
J gene: TRBJ2-1
V gene: TRBV7-6
D gene: NA
CDR3 DNA: TGTGCCAGCAGCTTAGAATCGAATGAGCAGTTCTTC
CDR3 protein: CASSLESNEQFF

clone size: many
J gene: TRBJ2-1
V gene: TRBV6-5
D gene: TRBD2
CDR3 DNA: TGTGCCAGCAGAGGACTAGCGGGGGGGAACTACAATGAGCAGTTCTTC
CDR3 protein: CASRGLAGGNYNEQFF

clone size: many
J gene: TRBJ1-5
V gene: TRBV6-2/TRBV6-3
D gene: NA
CDR3 DNA: TGTGCCAGCAGTTACGGCGGGGCAGACAATCAGCCCCAGCATTTT
CDR3 protein: CASSYGGADNQPQHF

clone size: NA
J gene: TRBJ2-1
V gene: TRBV6-1
D gene: NA
CDR3 DNA: TGTGCCAGCAGTGTATCGACTAGTCGGAACAATGAGCAGTTCTTC
CDR3 protein: CASSVSTSRNNEQFF

clone size: NA
J gene: TRBJ1-3
V gene: TRBV7-3
D gene: TRBD1
CDR3 DNA: TGTGCCTTTGACAGGGGAGCAGAAAACACCATATATTTT
CDR3 protein: CAFDRGAENTIYF

clone size: many
J gene: TRBJ2-2
V gene: TRBV2
D gene: NA
CDR3 DNA: TGTGCCAGCAGTGAGATTCTTAACACCGGGGAGCTGTTTTTT
CDR3 protein: CASSEILNTGELFF

clone size: NA
J gene: TRBJ2-2
V gene: TRBV29-1
D gene: TRBD2
CDR3 DNA: TGCAGCGTTACTAGCGGGACGAACACCGGGGAGCTGTTTTTT
CDR3 protein: CSVTSGTNTGELFF

clone size: once
J gene: TRBJ2-4
V gene: TRBV28
D gene: NA
CDR3 DNA: TGTGCCAGCAGTTTAGGGGGGAGTTCGAACATTCAGTACTTC
CDR3 protein: CASSLGGSSNIQYF

clone size: few
J gene: TRBJ2-1
V gene: TRBV29-1
D gene: NA
CDR3 DNA: TGCAGCGTCCTCGGCCACGCAAGCTCCTACAATGAGCAGTTCTTC
CDR3 protein: CSVLGHASSYNEQFF

clone size: once
J gene: TRBJ2-3
V gene: TRBV9
D gene: TRBD1
CDR3 DNA: TGTGCCAGCAGCGTAGTGGGACAGTCTAGCACAGATACGCAGTATTTT
CDR3 protein: CASSVVGQSSTDTQYF

clone size: few
J gene: TRBJ2-7
V gene: TRBV29-1
D gene: TRBD1
CDR3 DNA: TGCAGCGCGGGACAGGGCTCCTACGAGCAGTACTTC
CDR3 protein: CSAGQGSYEQYF

clone size: few
J gene: TRBJ2-1
V gene: TRBV6-2/TRBV6-3
D gene: TRBD2
CDR3 DNA: TGTGCCAGCAGTTACTGGACTAGCCCCAATGAGCAGTTCTTC
CDR3 protein: CASSYWTSPNEQFF

clone size: NA
J gene: TRBJ2-3
V gene: TRBV5-5
D gene: NA
CDR3 DNA: TGTGCCAGCAGTACCGGACGTGAAGGATGGCGTGGGACAGATACGCAGTATTTT
CDR3 protein: CASSTGREGWRGTDTQYF